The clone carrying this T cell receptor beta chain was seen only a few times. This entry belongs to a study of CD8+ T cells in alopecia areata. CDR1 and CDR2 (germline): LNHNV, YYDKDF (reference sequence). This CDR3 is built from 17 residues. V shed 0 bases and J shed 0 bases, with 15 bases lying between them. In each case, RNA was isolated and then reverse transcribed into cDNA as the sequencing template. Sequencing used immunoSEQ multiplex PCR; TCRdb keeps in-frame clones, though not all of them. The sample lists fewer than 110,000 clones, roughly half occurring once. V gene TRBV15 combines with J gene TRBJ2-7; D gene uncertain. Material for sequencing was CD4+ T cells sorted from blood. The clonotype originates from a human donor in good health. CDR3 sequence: CATSRDGYLSLSYEQYF. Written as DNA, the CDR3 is TGTGCCACCAGCAGAGATGGTTACCTAAGCCTCTCCTACGAGCAGTACTTC.